This is a list of T cell receptor beta chains from one sample in a study of blood T cell repertoires in COVID-19. Profiled with immunoSEQ multiplex PCR; TCRdb holds only in-frame clones, not every one. The data hold 150,000 to 200,000 clones, with roughly 80% observed a single time. Specimen: peripheral blood. These receptors were obtained from a woman aged 40-49 years with COVID-19, enrolled during active disease. Each CDR3 is given with its conserved first and last residue. A D gene is named only where the DNA matches it firmly. Size is stated for part of the rows, as once, few or many counts, or as a class when the clone is expanded.

J | V | D | size | DNA | CDR3
TRBJ1-1 | TRBV5-1 | TRBD1 | . | TGCGCCAGCAGCTGGAATCACAGGGGCACTGAAGCTTTCTTT | CASSWNHRGTEAFF
TRBJ1-6 | TRBV27 | . | . | TGTGCCAGCAGGCAGGGGAGGGCCACTAATTCACCCCTCCACTTT | CASRQGRATNSPLHF
TRBJ2-3 | TRBV6-5 | TRBD2 | . | TGTGCCAGCAGTTACTTACTAGCGGGGGGGCACCATACGCAGTATTTT | CASSYLLAGGHHTQYF
TRBJ2-2 | TRBV10-3 | . | . | TGTGCCATCAGTGGGGCCAAAATCACCGGGGAGCTGTTTTTT | CAISGAKITGELFF
TRBJ2-7 | TRBV5-1 | TRBD2 | once | TGCGCCAGCAATGGACTAGCGGGAAGCCAGTACTTC | CASNGLAGSQYF
TRBJ2-3 | TRBV30 | TRBD2 | . | TGTGCCTGGAGAGTAGCGGGGCCGCACACAGATACGCAGTATTTT | CAWRVAGPHTDTQYF
TRBJ2-2 | TRBV5-1 | . | . | TGCGCCAGCAGCTCGGTAATAGCGGCCACGAACACCGGGGAGCTGTTTTTT | CASSSVIAATNTGELFF
TRBJ2-1 | TRBV5-4 | TRBD2 | . | TGTGCCAGCAGCCCTCTCCTTGCGGGGGGGTACAATGAGCAGTTCTTC | CASSPLLAGGYNEQFF
TRBJ2-5 | TRBV25-1 | TRBD2 | . | TGTGCCAGCAGTGAAGGGACTAGCGGCCCTCAAGAGACCCAGTACTTC | CASSEGTSGPQETQYF
TRBJ2-3 | TRBV29-1 | . | once | TGCAGCGTTCGATCAGGCCGCACAGATACGCAGTATTTT | CSVRSGRTDTQYF
TRBJ1-1 | TRBV3-1/TRBV3-2 | . | once | TGTGCCAGCAGCCAAATGGCCACTGAAGCTTTCTTT | CASSQMATEAFF
TRBJ1-5 | TRBV7-2 | . | . | TGTGCCAGCAGCGCGTCGTACAATCAGCCCCAGCATTTT | CASSASYNQPQHF
TRBJ1-1 | TRBV10-3 | . | . | TGTGCCATCAGTCAGGGGAACACTGAAGCTTTCTTT | CAISQGNTEAFF